This T cell receptor beta chain was sequenced during a study of blood T cells in healthy people across ages. V gave up 6 bases and J gave up 6 bases; unmatched junction bases: 12. CDR3 length equals 15 residues. Germline V gives CDR1 MDHEN, CDR2 SYDVKM. A sample-barcoded 5' primer and a J-beta primer mix were used in a second PCR of about 7 to 12 cycles. MiXCR, applied by TCRdb to the 5' RACE reads, yields one record per CDR3 protein. The top ten hold roughly 2.1% of the sample, which has roughly 2 million distinct CDR3 sequences, 49% seen once. J is TRBJ1-2 and V is TRBV28, with TRBD1 matching 8 bases. The TCR was taken from a woman between 35 and 50 years old in good health. Sequences were obtained from blood. CDR3 nucleotide sequence: TGTGCCAGCAGCACCATCGGACAGGGAGCACATGGCTACACCTTC. Translation gives CASSTIGQGAHGYTF.